Listed here are 20 T cell receptor beta chains from one sample, sequenced in a study of T-cell reconstitution after alpha-beta-depleted transplantation in children. For TCRbeta, the library was prepared with unique molecular identifiers. TCRdb processed the PCR reads anew with MiXCR; each CDR3 protein has one entry. The sample yields about a million distinct CDR3 sequences, 25% to 30% seen once. Source: PBMCs, mostly from graft donor cells, taken 360 days after TCRalphabeta/CD19-depleted stem cell transplant. The source of these receptors is a boy in the first two years of life who had a stem cell transplant for SCID, so the T cells may come from the graft donor.

The gene calls are TRBV5-5 and TRBJ2-2, with D possibly being TRBD2 (5 bases). The CDR3 contains 15 residues. V was clipped by 6 bases and J by 4 bases, with 16 bases between them. Germline CDR1 and CDR2: SGHKS and YYEKEE (reference sequence). The CDR3 DNA reads TGTGCCAGCACCCTTGGGCGTGGGAGCACCGGGGAGCTGTTTTTT. Protein sequence: CASTLGRGSTGELFF.

The table lists this clonotype with a few counts. The chain joins TRBV5-1 to TRBJ1-5; D possibly corresponds to TRBD1 (5 bases). This CDR3 is built from 14 residues. Germline V gene sequence: CDR1 SGHRS, CDR2 YFSETQ. Trimming shortened V by 3 bases and J by 7 bases, and 14 bases separated the two germline ends. The CDR3 region has the DNA TGCGCCAGCAGCTCGGGACCAGATGGGCAGCCCCAGCATTTT. It yields the protein CASSSGPDGQPQHF.

The CDR3 DNA reads TGTGCCAGCAGCAGTTGGGACTACGAGCAGTACTTC. Its protein product is CASSSWDYEQYF. The chain employs TRBV11-1 and TRBJ2-7; no firm D call. This CDR3 contains 12 residues. Germline V gene data show CDR1 as SGHAT and CDR2 as FQDESV (reference sequence). Trimming removed 5 bases from V and 3 bases from J, with 8 bases in between.

This clonotype showed up many times. The rearrangement links TRBV29-1 to TRBJ2-3, with TRBD2 as a possible D gene (5 bases). This CDR3 contains 15 residues. Trimming removed 4 bases at V and 0 bases at J, with 14 bases between. Germline loops: CDR1 SQVTM, CDR2 ANQGSEA. This CDR3 is CSVGTSFTSTDTQYF. CDR3 nucleotide sequence: TGCAGCGTTGGGACTTCATTTACTAGCACAGATACGCAGTATTTT.

This clonotype showed up just a few times. The chain has TRBV28 and TRBJ2-3; D is unresolved. The V gene's germline CDR1 is MDHEN and CDR2 SYDVKM. This CDR3 spans 14 amino acids. Trimming pared 3 bases from V and 0 bases from J, leaving 7 bases between. The CDR3 region has the DNA TGTGCCAGCAGTTTTACTGCTAGCACAGATACGCAGTATTTT. Protein product: CASSFTASTDTQYF. The full variable domain, completed using reference TRBV28 and TRBJ2-3, is DVKVTQSSRYLVKRTGEKVFLECVQDMDHENMFWYRQDPGLGLRLIYFSYDVKMKEKGDIPEGYSVSREKKERFSLILESASTNQTSMYLCASSFTASTDTQYFGPGTRLTVL.

The gene calls are TRBV12-3 or TRBV12-4 and TRBJ2-2; TRBD1 agrees at 7 bases. The CDR3 has 14 amino acids. V was pared by 8 bases and J by 3 bases, with 6 bases of the junction left unmatched. As DNA, the CDR3 is TGTGCCAGCCTCTTGGGACAGCACACCGGGGAGCTGTTTTTT. Protein sequence: CASLLGQHTGELFF.

V is TRBV7-9 and J is TRBJ2-1, with D perhaps TRBD1 (5 bases). Trimming stripped 7 bases from V and 2 bases from J, with 12 bases between. This CDR3 spans 14 amino acids. Germline V gives CDR1 SEHNR, CDR2 FQNEAQ (reference sequence). The CDR3, as DNA: TGTGCCAGCACCGTGACAGCTACCTACAATGAGCAGTTCTTC. It codes for CASTVTATYNEQFF.

The chain recombines TRBV2 with TRBJ1-4; D perhaps matches TRBD1 (5 bases). CDR3 length: 15 amino acids. V was shortened by 2 bases and J by 7 bases, with 14 bases between the two germline ends. CDR1 is SNHLY, CDR2 FYNNEI, per germline. This chain's CDR3 is CASSEFVRAAEKLFF. The CDR3 DNA is TGTGCCAGCAGTGAATTCGTCAGGGCGGCTGAAAAACTGTTTTTT.

The chain joins TRBV5-1 to TRBJ2-7; 7 bases line up with TRBD1. The CDR3 length is 14 residues. CDR1 and CDR2 (germline): SGHRS, YFSETQ. V lost 0 bases, J lost 7 bases, and 7 bases stayed unmatched. CDR3: CASSLGGRGTEQYF. CDR3 nucleotides: TGCGCCAGCAGCTTGGGTGGCAGGGGGACGGAGCAGTACTTC.

This clonotype was counted only a few times. The rearrangement links TRBV30 to TRBJ2-1; D uncertain. Per germline, CDR1 GTSNPN and CDR2 SVGIG (reference sequence). The length of the CDR3 is 16 residues. V lost 3 bases, J lost 1 base, and 16 bases lay in between. Here the CDR3 DNA reads TGTGCCTGGAGGGGGTCGACATCTTTATCCTACAATGAGCAGTTCTTC. Its protein product is CAWRGSTSLSYNEQFF.

The chain uses TRBV4-1 and TRBJ2-7; TRBD1 matches 9 bases. Looked up from germline, CDR1 is MGHRA and CDR2 is YSYEKL. J gave up 4 bases and V 1 base, and 11 bases lay outside the gene matches. CDR3 length equals 17 residues. The CDR3 nucleotides read TGCGCCAGCAGCCAAGGGATATCAAGACAGGGGGGATACGAGCAGTACTTC. Amino acid sequence: CASSQGISRQGGYEQYF.

The chain uses TRBV28 and TRBJ2-7; TRBD2 is a possible D gene (6 bases). The CDR3 length is 13 residues. The ends were cut back, 7 bases at V and 3 bases at J, with 13 bases in the middle. CDR1 is MDHEN and CDR2 is SYDVKM in the germline V gene. CDR3 coding DNA: TGTGCCAGCACCCGCGGGGCGGTCTACGAGCAGTACTTC. It translates to CASTRGAVYEQYF.

V gene TRBV3-1 combines with J gene TRBJ2-1; 10 bases fit TRBD2. This CDR3 region has 17 residues. V lost 10 bases and J lost 2; bases outside the gene matches: 14. The germline CDR1 and CDR2 sequences are LGHDT and YNNKEL (reference sequence). The CDR3 DNA reads TGTGCCACCACCCAAGATGGGCTAGCGGGGGCCTACAATGAGCAGTTCTTC. This gives the protein CATTQDGLAGAYNEQFF.

This clonotype has a handful of counts. The CDR3 loop reads CSVYTGGVEETQYF. For the CDR3, the DNA is TGCAGCGTATATACGGGGGGTGTCGAAGAGACCCAGTACTTC. J is TRBJ2-5 and V is TRBV29-1, with TRBD2 matching over 7 bases. The trim removed 6 bases at V and 3 bases at J, leaving 10 bases unmatched. The CDR3 has 14 amino acids. CDR1 and CDR2 (germline): SQVTM, ANQGSEA.

In this sample, this clonotype turned up a few times. V gene TRBV28 combines with J gene TRBJ2-7, with D unresolved. The germline V gene encodes CDR1 MDHEN and CDR2 SYDVKM. Trimming took off 4 bases at V and 4 bases at J, with 14 bases between the two ends. This CDR3 comprises 14 residues. This CDR3 reads CASSSSLADYEQYF. CDR3 sequence (DNA): TGTGCCAGCAGTTCGTCCCTGGCGGATTACGAGCAGTACTTC.

This clonotype was observed a few times. The genes are TRBV5-6 and TRBJ1-1; D might be TRBD1 (6 bases). V was pared by 5 bases and J by 0 bases, with 11 bases between. The germline V gene has CDR1 SGHDT and CDR2 YYEEEE. The length of the CDR3 is 14 residues. CDR3: CASRSGQMNTEAFF. In nucleotides, the CDR3 is TGTGCCAGCAGGTCCGGACAGATGAACACTGAAGCTTTCTTT.

This clonotype was found many times. The chain links TRBV6-1 to TRBJ2-2; maybe TRBD1 (6 bases). Germline V gives CDR1 MNHNS, CDR2 SASEGT. Between the trimmed V and J ends, which lost 8 bases and 3 bases, there was a span of 13 bases. The CDR3 is made up of 14 amino acids. CDR3 protein: CASRRGEDTGELFF. Here the CDR3 DNA reads TGTGCCAGCCGCAGGGGAGAGGACACCGGGGAGCTGTTTTTT.

The chain is built from TRBV7-2 and TRBJ1-4; TRBD1 might be the D (5 bases). V was clipped by 2 bases and J by 5 bases, with 18 bases between them. Germline V gene data show CDR1 as SGHTA and CDR2 as FQGNSA. CDR3 length: 17 residues. Here the CDR3 reads CASSLFGPGLSNEKLFF. In nucleotides, the CDR3 is TGTGCCAGCAGCTTATTTGGACCGGGACTCTCAAATGAAAAACTGTTTTTT.

In this sample, this clonotype turned up many times. J is TRBJ2-7 and V is TRBV20-1, with 10 positions matching TRBD2. V was pared by 3 bases and J by 2 bases, with 7 bases of the junction left unmatched. CDR1 is DFQATT, CDR2 SNEGSKA, per germline (reference sequence). CDR3 length: 15 residues. CDR3 region: CSASASGGSPYEQYF. For the CDR3, the DNA is TGCAGTGCTAGTGCTAGCGGGGGATCACCCTACGAGCAGTACTTC.

J is TRBJ2-3 and V is TRBV7-2, with a weak D call TRBD2 (6 bases). V was clipped by 5 bases and J by 4 bases, with 13 bases between them. Germline CDR1 and CDR2: SGHTA and FQGNSA. CDR3 length equals 14 residues. The CDR3 nucleotides are TGTGCCAGCAGCATAGTGGCTAGCGCAGATACGCAGTATTTT. Residues: CASSIVASADTQYF. Full variable domain (outside the CDR3, taken from reference TRBV7-2 and TRBJ2-3): GAGVSQSPSNKVTEKGKDVELRCDPISGHTALYWYRQSLGQGLEFLIYFQGNSAPDKSGLPSDRFSAERTGGSVSTLTIQRTQQEDSAVYLCASSIVASADTQYFGPGTRLTVL.